This T cell receptor beta chain was observed in a study of identical twins. A note on this clonotype: Its antigen is unidentified.

Whole-study findings and limits: Sharing of beta out-of-frame sequences by twins showed a weaker excess.

Each CDR3 protein gets one entry after TCRdb re-called the 5' RACE reads with MiXCR. The sample has hundreds of thousands of distinct CDR3 sequences, around a sixth seen once. CDR1 and CDR2 (germline): SGHRS, YFSETQ. The CDR3 covers 13 residues. Trimming shortened V by 4 bases and J by 4 bases, and 11 bases separated the two germline ends. These sequences were also reported in another study, on T cells expressing NK-cell markers. That investigation notes: Sorting was restricted to alpha-beta TCR T cells by an anti-gamma-delta TCR antibody in several experiments. Clones of NKG2C+ T cells that had expanded were of unclear HCMV specificity.

The V call is TRBV5-1, the J call TRBJ1-1; a possible D gene is TRBD1 (6 bases). Sequencing used PBMCs. The receptor was derived from a woman under 30 in good health. In nucleotides, the CDR3 is TGCGCCAGCAGCAGGACAGACCTCACTGAAGCTTTCTTT. This sequence encodes CASSRTDLTEAFF.